This is a list of T cell receptor beta chains from one sample in a study of CD8 T cells in Susac syndrome. TCRdb processed the immunoSEQ multiplex PCR reads anew with MiXCR; each CDR3 protein has one entry. The profile covers 150,000 to 180,000 distinct CDR3 sequences, with approximately 94% appearing a single time and roughly 0.21% taken by the ten largest. The source material was CD8+ T cells from PBMCs. The receptors here all came from a human donor with multiple sclerosis. The CDR3 runs from the conserved cysteine through the conserved F or W. The D gene is left open where the match is weak. Size is stated for part of the rows, as once, few or many counts, or as a class when the clone is expanded.

-	-	TRBV9	TRBJ1-3	TGTGCCAGCAGCGTACAATTGACAGGCGCCCTCGAGCTCTCTGGAAACACCATATATTTT	CASSVQLTGALELSGNTIYF
-	few	TRBV11-1	TRBJ2-7	TGTGCCAGCAGCTTCAGTACCGGGACTTACGAGCAGTACTTC	CASSFSTGTYEQYF
TRBD1	-	TRBV30	TRBJ1-2	TGTGCCGGACAGGGAGATCGGGGGGCCTATGGCTACACCTTC	CAGQGDRGAYGYTF
TRBD2	-	TRBV20-1	TRBJ2-1	TGCAGTGCTAGAGGTAGCGGGTTACACAATGAGCAGTTCTTC	CSARGSGLHNEQFF
TRBD1	-	TRBV9	TRBJ1-2	TGTGCCAGCAGCGCGCTTTCTCCCGGGACAGCCAATAACTATGGCTACACCTTC	CASSALSPGTANNYGYTF
-	-	TRBV6-5	TRBJ2-3	TGTGCCAGCAGTTACTTCCAGGGAACAGATACGCAGTATTTT	CASSYFQGTDTQYF
TRBD1	-	TRBV9	TRBJ2-7	TGTGCCAGCAGCGCAGGACAGGGCACCTACGAGCAGTACTTC	CASSAGQGTYEQYF
-	-	TRBV2	TRBJ1-1	TGTGCCAGCAGCGTTACTCGCACTGAAGCTTTCTTT	CASSVTRTEAFF
-	-	TRBV4-1	TRBJ1-1	TGCGCCAGCAGCCACCAAAACACTGAAGCTTTCTTT	CASSHQNTEAFF
-	-	TRBV4-2	TRBJ2-5	TGTGCCAGCAGCCAAGCACAAGGAGAGACCCAGTACTTC	CASSQAQGETQYF
TRBD2	-	TRBV18	TRBJ2-7	TGTGCCAGCTCACCACCGTACCCCCGACTAGCGGGGTCTAACGAGCAGTACTTC	CASSPPYPRLAGSNEQYF
-	-	TRBV20-1	TRBJ1-1	TGCAGTGCTAGAGTGAAGGGGCGAAGAACTGAAGCTTTCTTT	CSARVKGRRTEAFF
TRBD2	-	TRBV20-1	TRBJ2-7	TGCAGTGCTAGTCTGGGCGGGGGGCGGTACGAGCAGTACTTC	CSASLGGGRYEQYF
-	-	TRBV7-9	TRBJ2-5	TGTGCCAGCAGCCCTATAGACCACCAAGAGACCCAGTACTTC	CASSPIDHQETQYF
TRBD1	-	TRBV30	TRBJ1-1	TGTGCCTGGGGACAGGGCCCAAACACTGAAGCTTTCTTT	CAWGQGPNTEAFF
-	-	TRBV9	TRBJ2-7	TGTGCCAGCAGCGTGAGATCAGGCCTTGGTGAGCAGTACTTC	CASSVRSGLGEQYF
-	-	TRBV28	TRBJ2-1	TGTGCCAGCAGCCCCTTTTACAATGAGCAGTTCTTC	CASSPFYNEQFF
TRBD1	-	TRBV30	TRBJ1-6	TGTGCCTGGAGTGTCCCGGACAGGGGAGCACCCCTCCACTTT	CAWSVPDRGAPLHF
-	-	TRBV15	TRBJ1-1	TGTGCCACCAGCAGAGAACGTGAGGGGTTAGAAGCTTTCTTT	CATSREREGLEAFF
TRBD1	-	TRBV7-9	TRBJ1-1	TGTGCCAGCAGCTTCGGACAGGTGAACACTGAAGCTTTCTTT	CASSFGQVNTEAFF
-	-	TRBV4-1	TRBJ1-6	TGCGCCAGCAGCCAAGCTGGTGGTGGATCACCCCTCCACTTT	CASSQAGGGSPLHF
-	-	TRBV7-9	TRBJ2-5	TGTGCCAGCAGCCATGACATGGGTCAAGAGACCCAGTACTTC	CASSHDMGQETQYF
-	-	TRBV4-1	TRBJ2-3	TGCGCCAGCAGCCTGAGCGACCCAGATACGCAGTATTTT	CASSLSDPDTQYF
TRBD2	-	TRBV7-9	TRBJ2-5	TGTGCCAGCAGCCACAGCCGGGGGGTTGAAGAGACCCAGTACTTC	CASSHSRGVEETQYF
-	-	TRBV6-5	TRBJ2-7	TGTGCCAGCAGTCGAGAGGACCCCTACGAGCAGTACTTC	CASSREDPYEQYF
-	-	TRBV9	TRBJ2-3	TGTGCCAGCAGCGTCGAGGGTAGGGGGGCAGATACGCAGTATTTT	CASSVEGRGADTQYF
-	-	TRBV6-6	TRBJ2-7	TGTGCCAGCAGCCCCTCCGGCAGGGCCCACGAGCAGTACTTC	CASSPSGRAHEQYF
-	-	TRBV13	TRBJ2-6	TGTGCCAGCAGCCCTCTCACTGGGGCCAACGTCCTGACTTTC	CASSPLTGANVLTF
-	-	TRBV4-3	TRBJ2-6	TGCGCCAGCAGCCAAGATCGGTCGGGGGCCGGGGCCAACGTCCTGACTTTC	CASSQDRSGAGANVLTF
TRBD1	-	TRBV12-3/TRBV12-4	TRBJ1-1	TGTGCCAGCAGTCCCGGACAGGGGGAGATGAACACTGAAGCTTTCTTT	CASSPGQGEMNTEAFF
TRBD1	-	TRBV30	TRBJ1-5	TGTGCCTGGAGTCCCCCGGACAGGCCTAATCAGCCCCAGCATTTT	CAWSPPDRPNQPQHF
-	-	TRBV27	TRBJ1-5	TGTGCCAGCAGTTTATCGATTCAGGGGAGGAATCAGCCCCAGCATTTT	CASSLSIQGRNQPQHF
-	-	TRBV3-1	TRBJ1-1	TGTGCCAGCAGCCTACTTCACCAGAACACTGAAGCTTTCTTT	CASSLLHQNTEAFF
-	-	TRBV7-2	TRBJ2-3	TGTGCCAGCAGCCCCCCCGGGCGTAGCACAGATACGCAGTATTTT	CASSPPGRSTDTQYF
TRBD2	-	TRBV4-1	TRBJ2-1	TGCGCCAGCAGCCAAGTGCCTCCCCTAGCGGGGGTGGATGAGCAGTTCTTC	CASSQVPPLAGVDEQFF
-	-	TRBV27	TRBJ2-7	TGTGCCAGCAGTTTATTGGGCAGGGGCGACGAGCAGTACTTC	CASSLLGRGDEQYF
TRBD1	-	TRBV9	TRBJ1-1	TGTGCCAGCAGCCCGAACAGGGGTCTGGGCACTGAAGCTTTCTTT	CASSPNRGLGTEAFF
-	-	TRBV5-1	TRBJ1-3	TGCGCCAGCAGCGTTAACGAGGGAAGGGCTGGAAACACCATATATTTT	CASSVNEGRAGNTIYF
-	-	TRBV9	TRBJ1-1	TGTGCCAGCAGCGTAGGAACAGTCCCTGAAGCTTTCTTT	CASSVGTVPEAFF
-	once	TRBV20-1	TRBJ1-1	TGCAGTGCTTCCTCTTCCTGGGAACAGATTGGCACTGAAGCTTTCTTT	CSASSSWEQIGTEAFF
TRBD1	-	TRBV29-1	TRBJ2-2	TGCAGCGCCGCGGAAGGGACAGGGGCCGGGGAGCTGTTTTTT	CSAAEGTGAGELFF
-	once	TRBV27	TRBJ2-6	TGTGCCAGCAGCCTCTCCAGGGGCTCTGGGGCCAACGTCCTGACTTTC	CASSLSRGSGANVLTF
TRBD1	-	TRBV9	TRBJ2-7	TGTGCCAGCAGCGTAGCGGGGACAGGCATTACCTACGAGCAGTACTTC	CASSVAGTGITYEQYF
TRBD1	-	TRBV28	TRBJ1-4	TGTGCCAGCAGTGGGACAGGGGGTAATGAAAAACTGTTTTTT	CASSGTGGNEKLFF
-	-	TRBV7-9	TRBJ1-2	TGTGCCAGCAGCTTCAACAATGGCTACACCTTC	CASSFNNGYTF
-	-	TRBV23-1	TRBJ1-1	TGCGCCAGCAGTCAATCGATAGAGGGGAGGAACACTGAAGCTTTCTTT	CASSQSIEGRNTEAFF
-	-	TRBV12-5	TRBJ1-5	TGTGCTAGTGGTCCTAGCTACAATCAGCCCCAGCATTTT	CASGPSYNQPQHF
-	-	TRBV7-8	TRBJ2-3	TGTGCCAGCAGCTTATACTACGGAGATACGCAGTATTTT	CASSLYYGDTQYF
-	-	TRBV7-9	TRBJ2-5	TGTGCCAGCAGCTTAGCGGTATGGGAGACCCAGTACTTC	CASSLAVWETQYF
-	once	TRBV20-1	TRBJ2-7	TGCAGTGCTAGAGCCGACAGAACTGTGGTAGACGAGCAGTACTTC	CSARADRTVVDEQYF
-	-	TRBV19	TRBJ2-3	TGTGCCAGTAGGGCTGGGGCCGGTAGCACAGATACGCAGTATTTT	CASRAGAGSTDTQYF
TRBD2	-	TRBV12-3/TRBV12-4	TRBJ2-5	TGTGCCAGCAGTTCGCATTCACTAGCGCTCCAAGAGACCCAGTACTTC	CASSSHSLALQETQYF